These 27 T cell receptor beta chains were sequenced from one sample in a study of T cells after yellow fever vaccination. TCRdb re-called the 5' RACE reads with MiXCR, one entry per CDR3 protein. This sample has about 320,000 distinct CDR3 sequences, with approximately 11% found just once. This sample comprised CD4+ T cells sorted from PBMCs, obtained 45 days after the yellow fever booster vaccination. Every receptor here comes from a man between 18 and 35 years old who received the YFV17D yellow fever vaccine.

The CDR3 bases are TGCGCCAGCAGCTTGGATACGGGGGAAGAGACCCAGTACTTC. As protein: CASSLDTGEETQYF. The chain uses TRBV5-1 and TRBJ2-5, with TRBD2 as a possible D gene (6 bases). The CDR3 totals 14 residues. Per germline, CDR1 SGHRS and CDR2 YFSETQ. V dropped 0 bases and J dropped 3 bases, with 9 bases sitting between them.

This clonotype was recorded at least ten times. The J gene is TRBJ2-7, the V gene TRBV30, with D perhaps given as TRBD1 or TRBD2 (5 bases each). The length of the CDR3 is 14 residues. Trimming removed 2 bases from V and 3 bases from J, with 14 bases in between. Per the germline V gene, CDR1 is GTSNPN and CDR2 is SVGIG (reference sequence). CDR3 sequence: CAWSPGPLGYEQYF. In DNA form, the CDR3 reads TGTGCCTGGAGTCCGGGACCCCTTGGCTACGAGCAGTACTTC.

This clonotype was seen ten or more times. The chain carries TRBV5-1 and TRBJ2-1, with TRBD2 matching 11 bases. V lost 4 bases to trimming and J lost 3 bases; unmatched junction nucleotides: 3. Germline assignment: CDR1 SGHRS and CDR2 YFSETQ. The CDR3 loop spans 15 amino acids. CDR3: CASSLAGGLYNEQFF. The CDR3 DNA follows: TGCGCCAGCAGCCTAGCGGGGGGCCTCTACAATGAGCAGTTCTTC.

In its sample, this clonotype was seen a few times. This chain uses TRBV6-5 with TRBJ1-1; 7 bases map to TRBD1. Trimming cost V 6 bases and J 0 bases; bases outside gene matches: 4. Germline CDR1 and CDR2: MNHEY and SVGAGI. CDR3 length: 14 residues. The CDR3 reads CASRPDRVNTEAFF. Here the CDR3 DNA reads TGTGCCAGCAGACCAGACAGGGTGAACACTGAAGCTTTCTTT.

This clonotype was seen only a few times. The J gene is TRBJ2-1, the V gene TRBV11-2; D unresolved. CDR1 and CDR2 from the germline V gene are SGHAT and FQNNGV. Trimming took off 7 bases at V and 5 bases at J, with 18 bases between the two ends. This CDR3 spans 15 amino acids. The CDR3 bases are TGTGCCAGCACCCCAAGTCTCGCAGGCAACAATGAGCAGTTCTTC. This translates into CASTPSLAGNNEQFF.

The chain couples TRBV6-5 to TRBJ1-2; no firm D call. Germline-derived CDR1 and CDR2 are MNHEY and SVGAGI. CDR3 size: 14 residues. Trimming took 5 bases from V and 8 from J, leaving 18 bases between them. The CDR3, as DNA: TGTGCCAGCAGTACGCGAGGGCCCCAGATGGGCTACACCTTC. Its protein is CASSTRGPQMGYTF.

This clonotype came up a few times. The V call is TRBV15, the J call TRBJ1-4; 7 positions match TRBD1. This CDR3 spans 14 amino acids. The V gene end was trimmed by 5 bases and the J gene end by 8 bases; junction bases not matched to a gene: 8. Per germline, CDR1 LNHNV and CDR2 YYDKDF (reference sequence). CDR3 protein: CATSARTGKEKLFF. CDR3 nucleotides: TGTGCCACCAGCGCCCGGACAGGAAAAGAAAAACTGTTTTTT. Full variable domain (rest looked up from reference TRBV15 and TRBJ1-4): DAMVIQNPRYQVTQFGKPVTLSCSQTLNHNVMYWYQQKSSQAPKLLFHYYDKDFNNEADTPDNFQSRRPNTSFCFLDIRSPGLGDTAMYLCATSARTGKEKLFFGSGTQLSVL.

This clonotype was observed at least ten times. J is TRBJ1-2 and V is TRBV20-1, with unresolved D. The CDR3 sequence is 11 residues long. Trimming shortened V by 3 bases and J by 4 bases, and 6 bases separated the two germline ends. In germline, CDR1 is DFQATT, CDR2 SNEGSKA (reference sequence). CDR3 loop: CSASLSYGYTF. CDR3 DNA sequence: TGCAGTGCTAGTTTGTCCTATGGCTACACCTTC.

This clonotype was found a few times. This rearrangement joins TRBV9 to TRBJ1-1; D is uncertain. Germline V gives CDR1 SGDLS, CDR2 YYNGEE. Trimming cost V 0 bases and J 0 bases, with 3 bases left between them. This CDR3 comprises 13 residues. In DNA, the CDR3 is TGTGCCAGCAGCGTAGCGGTGAACACTGAAGCTTTCTTT. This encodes CASSVAVNTEAFF. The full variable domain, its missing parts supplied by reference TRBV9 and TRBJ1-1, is DSGVTQTPKHLITATGQRVTLRCSPRSGDLSVYWYQQSLDQGLQFLIQYYNGEERAKGNILERFSAQQFPDLHSELNLSSLELGDSALYFCASSVAVNTEAFFGQGTRLTVV.

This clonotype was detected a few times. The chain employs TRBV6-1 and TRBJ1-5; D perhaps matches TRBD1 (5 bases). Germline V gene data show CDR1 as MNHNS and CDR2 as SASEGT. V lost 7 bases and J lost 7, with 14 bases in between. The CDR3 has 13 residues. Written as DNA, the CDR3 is TGTGCCAGCATTGGACATCACGGGCAGCCCCAGCATTTT. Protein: CASIGHHGQPQHF.

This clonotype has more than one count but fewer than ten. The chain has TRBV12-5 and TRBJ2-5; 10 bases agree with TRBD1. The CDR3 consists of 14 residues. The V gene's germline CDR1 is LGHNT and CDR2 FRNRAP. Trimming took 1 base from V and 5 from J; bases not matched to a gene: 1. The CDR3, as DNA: TGTGCTAGTGGTTTGGGGACAGGGGGGGAGACCCAGTACTTC. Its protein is CASGLGTGGETQYF.

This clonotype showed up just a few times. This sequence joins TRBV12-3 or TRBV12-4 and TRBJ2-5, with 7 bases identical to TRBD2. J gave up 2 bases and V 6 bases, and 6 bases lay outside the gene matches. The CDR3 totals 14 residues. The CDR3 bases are TGTGCCAGCAGAACGGGGGGAGGACAAGAGACCCAGTACTTC. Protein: CASRTGGGQETQYF.

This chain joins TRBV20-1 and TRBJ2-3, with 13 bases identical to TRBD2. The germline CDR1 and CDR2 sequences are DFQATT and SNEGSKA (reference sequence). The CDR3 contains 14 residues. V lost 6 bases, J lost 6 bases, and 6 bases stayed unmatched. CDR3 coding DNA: TGCAGTGCCGTCACTAGCGGGGGGGCGGATACGCAGTATTTT. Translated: CSAVTSGGADTQYF.

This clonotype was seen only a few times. CDR3 loop: CASSSRQGPFHF. The CDR3 DNA sequence: TGCGCCAGCAGTTCCCGACAGGGCCCTTTCCACTTT. The chain employs TRBV23-1 and TRBJ1-6, with 7 bases lining up with TRBD1. TRBV23-1 is annotated as an ORF whose role is uncertain. The CDR3 sequence is 12 residues long. V shed 5 bases, J shed 17 bases, and the junction held 9 bases outside the gene matches.

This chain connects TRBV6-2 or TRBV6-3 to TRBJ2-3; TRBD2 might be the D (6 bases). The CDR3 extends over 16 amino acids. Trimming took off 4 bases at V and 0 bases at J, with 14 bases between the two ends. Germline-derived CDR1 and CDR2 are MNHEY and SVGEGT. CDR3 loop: CASSSWDAGSTDTQYF. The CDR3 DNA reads TGTGCCAGCAGTTCCTGGGACGCGGGAAGCACAGATACGCAGTATTTT.

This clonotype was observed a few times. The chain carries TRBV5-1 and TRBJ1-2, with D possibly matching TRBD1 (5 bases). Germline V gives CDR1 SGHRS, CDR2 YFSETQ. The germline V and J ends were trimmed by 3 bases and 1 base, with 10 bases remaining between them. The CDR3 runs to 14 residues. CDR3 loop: CASSSGGGNYGYTF. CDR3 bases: TGCGCCAGCAGCTCCGGTGGGGGTAACTATGGCTACACCTTC.

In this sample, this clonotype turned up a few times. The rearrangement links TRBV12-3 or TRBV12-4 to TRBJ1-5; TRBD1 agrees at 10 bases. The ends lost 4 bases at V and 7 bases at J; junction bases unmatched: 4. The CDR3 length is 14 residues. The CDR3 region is CASSSTGGIQPQHF. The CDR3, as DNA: TGTGCCAGCAGTTCGACAGGGGGCATCCAGCCCCAGCATTTT.

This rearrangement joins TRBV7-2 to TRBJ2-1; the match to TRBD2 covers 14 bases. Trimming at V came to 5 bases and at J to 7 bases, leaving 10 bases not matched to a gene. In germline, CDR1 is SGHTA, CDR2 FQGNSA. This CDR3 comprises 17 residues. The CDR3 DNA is TGTGCCAGCAGCGCTTGGACTAGCGGGGGGCCAGGGAATGAGCAGTTCTTC. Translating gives CASSAWTSGGPGNEQFF.

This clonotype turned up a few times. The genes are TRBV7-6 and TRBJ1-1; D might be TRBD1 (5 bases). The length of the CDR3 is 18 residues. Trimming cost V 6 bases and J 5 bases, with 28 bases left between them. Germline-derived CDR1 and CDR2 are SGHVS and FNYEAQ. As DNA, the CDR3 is TGTGCCAGCAGACCCGGCCGTATGCGGGGACTACGGGGGACTGAAGCTTTCTTT. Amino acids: CASRPGRMRGLRGTEAFF.

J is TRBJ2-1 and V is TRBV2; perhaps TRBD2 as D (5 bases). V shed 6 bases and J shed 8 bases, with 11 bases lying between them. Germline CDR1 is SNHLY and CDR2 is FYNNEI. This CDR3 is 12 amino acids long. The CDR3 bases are TGTGCCAGCAGCGACCTAGCCTATGAGCAGTTCTTC. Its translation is CASSDLAYEQFF.

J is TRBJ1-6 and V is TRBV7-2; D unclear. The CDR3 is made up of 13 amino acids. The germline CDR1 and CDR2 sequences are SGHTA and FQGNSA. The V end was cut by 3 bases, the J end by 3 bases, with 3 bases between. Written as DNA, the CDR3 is TGTGCCAGCAGCTTCCTCTATAATTCACCCCTCCACTTT. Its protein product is CASSFLYNSPLHF.

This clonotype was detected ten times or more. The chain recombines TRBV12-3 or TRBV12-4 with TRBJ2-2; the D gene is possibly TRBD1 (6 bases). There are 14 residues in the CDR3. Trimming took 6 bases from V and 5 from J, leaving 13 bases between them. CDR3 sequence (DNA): TGTGCCAGCAGCAGAATCACAGGGACCGGGGAGCTGTTTTTT. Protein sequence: CASSRITGTGELFF.

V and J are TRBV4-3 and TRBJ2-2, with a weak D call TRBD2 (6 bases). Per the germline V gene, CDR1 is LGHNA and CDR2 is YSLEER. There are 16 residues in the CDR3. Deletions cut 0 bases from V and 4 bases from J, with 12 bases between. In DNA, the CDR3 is TGCGCCAGCAGCCAAGAGAACGGGGGAGTCACCGGGGAGCTGTTTTTT. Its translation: CASSQENGGVTGELFF.

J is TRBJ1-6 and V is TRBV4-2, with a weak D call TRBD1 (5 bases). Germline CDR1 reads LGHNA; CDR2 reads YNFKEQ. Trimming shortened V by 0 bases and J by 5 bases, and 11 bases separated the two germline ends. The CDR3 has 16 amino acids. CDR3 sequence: CASSQEAGYDNSPLHF. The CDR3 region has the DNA TGTGCCAGCAGCCAAGAGGCAGGGTACGATAATTCACCCCTCCACTTT.

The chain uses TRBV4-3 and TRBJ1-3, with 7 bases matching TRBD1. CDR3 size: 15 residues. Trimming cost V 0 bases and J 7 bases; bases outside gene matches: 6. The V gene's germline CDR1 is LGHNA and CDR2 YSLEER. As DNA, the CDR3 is TGCGCCAGCAGCCAAGATCAGGGACAGAAGAACACCATATATTTT. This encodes CASSQDQGQKNTIYF.

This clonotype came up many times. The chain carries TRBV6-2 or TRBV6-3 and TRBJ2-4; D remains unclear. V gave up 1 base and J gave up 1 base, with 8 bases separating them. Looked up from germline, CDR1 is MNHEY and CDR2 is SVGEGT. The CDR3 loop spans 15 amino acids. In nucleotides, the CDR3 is TGTGCCAGCAGTTACTATTCCCCCGCCAAAAACATTCAGTACTTC. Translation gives CASSYYSPAKNIQYF.

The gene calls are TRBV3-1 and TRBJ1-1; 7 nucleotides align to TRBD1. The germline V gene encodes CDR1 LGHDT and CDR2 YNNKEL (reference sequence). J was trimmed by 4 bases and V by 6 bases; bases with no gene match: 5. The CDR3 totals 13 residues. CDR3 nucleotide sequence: TGTGCCAGCAGTAACAGACAGGGCACTGAAGCTTTCTTT. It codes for CASSNRQGTEAFF.